A selection of T cell receptor beta chains follows, all from one sample in a study of early T cells in non-severe SARS-CoV-2 infection. TCRdb ran MiXCR on the 5' RACE reads and lists one entry per CDR3 protein. The sample shows 40,000 to 60,000 distinct CDR3 sequences, 3.5% to 5% of them seen only once. The specimen sequenced was whole blood. The receptor source for this set is an adult who was a healthcare worker with PCR-confirmed SARS-CoV-2 infection or an uninfected control (not recorded which). Each CDR3 is given with its conserved first and last residue. Fields, in order: J gene, CDR3 length, V gene, D gene, clone size, CDR3 protein, CDR3 DNA. The D gene is left open where the match is weak. Only some rows state a clone size, as once, few, many or a class for expanded clones.

J gene: TRBJ2-1; CDR3 length: 15; V gene: TRBV12-3/TRBV12-4; D gene: NA; clone size: many; CDR3 protein: CASRFTGISYNEQFF; CDR3 DNA: TGTGCCAGCAGGTTTACAGGGATTTCCTACAATGAGCAGTTCTTC
J gene: TRBJ2-3; CDR3 length: 17; V gene: TRBV10-3; D gene: NA; clone size: many; CDR3 protein: CAISEPLADRGTDTQYF; CDR3 DNA: TGTGCCATCAGTGAGCCTTTAGCGGACCGGGGCACAGATACGCAGTATTTT
J gene: TRBJ2-1; CDR3 length: 14; V gene: TRBV5-1; D gene: NA; clone size: many; CDR3 protein: CASSLGQSSNEQFF; CDR3 DNA: TGCGCCAGCAGCTTGGGGCAGAGTAGCAATGAGCAGTTCTTC
J gene: TRBJ1-1; CDR3 length: 12; V gene: TRBV20-1; D gene: TRBD1; clone size: few; CDR3 protein: CSAIPGGTEAFF; CDR3 DNA: TGCAGTGCTATCCCAGGGGGCACTGAAGCTTTCTTT
J gene: TRBJ2-7; CDR3 length: 16; V gene: TRBV6-5; D gene: TRBD1; clone size: NA; CDR3 protein: CASSYSFGQGLHEQYF; CDR3 DNA: TGTGCCAGCAGTTACTCGTTTGGACAGGGATTGCACGAGCAGTACTTC
J gene: TRBJ2-7; CDR3 length: 16; V gene: TRBV12-3/TRBV12-4; D gene: TRBD1; clone size: many; CDR3 protein: CASSYGQGGFGYEQYF; CDR3 DNA: TGTGCCAGCAGTTACGGACAGGGTGGTTTCGGTTACGAGCAGTACTTC
J gene: TRBJ1-1; CDR3 length: 12; V gene: TRBV29-1; D gene: NA; clone size: many; CDR3 protein: CSVEDPGAEAFF; CDR3 DNA: TGCAGCGTTGAAGACCCCGGGGCTGAAGCTTTCTTT
J gene: TRBJ2-2; CDR3 length: 16; V gene: TRBV7-9; D gene: NA; clone size: NA; CDR3 protein: CASSLARLQDTGELFF; CDR3 DNA: TGTGCCAGCAGCTTAGCGCGCTTACAGGACACCGGGGAGCTGTTTTTT
J gene: TRBJ2-1; CDR3 length: 13; V gene: TRBV7-9; D gene: NA; clone size: few; CDR3 protein: CASSPGTHNEQFF; CDR3 DNA: TGTGCCAGCAGCCCTGGGACTCACAATGAGCAGTTCTTC
J gene: TRBJ1-5; CDR3 length: 15; V gene: TRBV7-2; D gene: TRBD1; clone size: many; CDR3 protein: CASGLGQGTNQPQHF; CDR3 DNA: TGTGCCAGCGGTCTGGGACAGGGGACAAATCAGCCCCAGCATTTT
J gene: TRBJ2-2; CDR3 length: 15; V gene: TRBV7-8; D gene: NA; clone size: few; CDR3 protein: CASSIVGGVTGELFF; CDR3 DNA: TGTGCCAGCAGCATCGTGGGCGGGGTCACCGGGGAGCTGTTTTTT
J gene: TRBJ2-5; CDR3 length: 12; V gene: TRBV7-2; D gene: NA; clone size: many; CDR3 protein: CASSIDQETQYF; CDR3 DNA: TGTGCCAGCAGCATCGACCAAGAGACCCAGTACTTC
J gene: TRBJ1-3; CDR3 length: 14; V gene: TRBV27; D gene: NA; clone size: many; CDR3 protein: CASSPRISGNTIYF; CDR3 DNA: TGTGCCAGCAGTCCCCGGATATCCGGAAACACCATATATTTT
J gene: TRBJ1-5; CDR3 length: 16; V gene: TRBV20-1; D gene: NA; clone size: NA; CDR3 protein: CSARDAGQGRHQPQHF; CDR3 DNA: TGCAGTGCTAGAGATGCGGGCCAGGGGAGACATCAGCCCCAGCATTTT
J gene: TRBJ2-3; CDR3 length: 14; V gene: TRBV18; D gene: NA; clone size: many; CDR3 protein: CASSPPTHTDTQYF; CDR3 DNA: TGTGCCAGCTCACCACCTACTCACACAGATACGCAGTATTTT
J gene: TRBJ2-3; CDR3 length: 18; V gene: TRBV6-1; D gene: TRBD2; clone size: NA; CDR3 protein: CASSSHPALAGDPHTQYF; CDR3 DNA: TGTGCCAGCAGTTCCCATCCAGCACTAGCGGGAGACCCCCATACGCAGTATTTT
J gene: TRBJ2-5; CDR3 length: 17; V gene: TRBV7-9; D gene: TRBD1; clone size: many; CDR3 protein: CASSLVLVGTGGETQYF; CDR3 DNA: TGTGCCAGCAGCTTAGTCTTGGTCGGGACAGGGGGAGAGACCCAGTACTTC
J gene: TRBJ2-7; CDR3 length: 13; V gene: TRBV6-5; D gene: NA; clone size: many; CDR3 protein: CASSSQLGDEQYF; CDR3 DNA: TGTGCCAGCAGTTCCCAATTGGGAGACGAGCAGTACTTC
J gene: TRBJ1-2; CDR3 length: 12; V gene: TRBV29-1; D gene: NA; clone size: NA; CDR3 protein: CSVADSNYGYTF; CDR3 DNA: TGCAGCGTTGCGGACAGTAACTATGGCTACACCTTC
J gene: TRBJ1-2; CDR3 length: 12; V gene: TRBV4-2; D gene: NA; clone size: NA; CDR3 protein: CASLRADYGYTF; CDR3 DNA: TGTGCCAGCTTACGGGCGGATTATGGCTACACCTTC
J gene: TRBJ2-7; CDR3 length: 13; V gene: TRBV2; D gene: TRBD1; clone size: many; CDR3 protein: CASDRDRNYEQYF; CDR3 DNA: TGTGCCAGCGACCGGGACAGGAACTACGAGCAGTACTTC
J gene: TRBJ1-1; CDR3 length: 14; V gene: TRBV11-2; D gene: NA; clone size: many; CDR3 protein: CASSLWRMNTEAFF; CDR3 DNA: TGTGCCAGCAGCCTGTGGCGGATGAACACTGAAGCTTTCTTT
J gene: TRBJ2-7; CDR3 length: 14; V gene: TRBV7-9; D gene: TRBD2; clone size: many; CDR3 protein: CASSEGLAGYEQYF; CDR3 DNA: TGTGCCAGCAGCGAGGGACTAGCGGGCTACGAGCAGTACTTC
J gene: TRBJ2-3; CDR3 length: 10; V gene: TRBV20-1; D gene: NA; clone size: few; CDR3 protein: CSAETDTQYF; CDR3 DNA: TGCAGTGCCGAGACAGATACGCAGTATTTT
J gene: TRBJ2-1; CDR3 length: 17; V gene: TRBV11-2; D gene: TRBD2; clone size: many; CDR3 protein: CASSLDWASGSINEQFF; CDR3 DNA: TGTGCCAGCAGCTTAGATTGGGCTAGCGGGAGTATAAATGAGCAGTTCTTC
J gene: TRBJ2-5; CDR3 length: 13; V gene: TRBV29-1; D gene: NA; clone size: NA; CDR3 protein: CSVLIDGQETQYF; CDR3 DNA: TGCAGCGTTTTAATTGACGGTCAAGAGACCCAGTACTTC
J gene: TRBJ2-3; CDR3 length: 14; V gene: TRBV30; D gene: NA; clone size: many; CDR3 protein: CAWSRYSSTDTQYF; CDR3 DNA: TGTGCCTGGAGTCGCTACAGCAGCACAGATACGCAGTATTTT
J gene: TRBJ1-5; CDR3 length: 15; V gene: TRBV7-9; D gene: TRBD1; clone size: few; CDR3 protein: CASSLQGESNQPQHF; CDR3 DNA: TGTGCCAGCAGCCTTCAGGGGGAGAGCAATCAGCCCCAGCATTTT
J gene: TRBJ2-1; CDR3 length: 10; V gene: TRBV29-1; D gene: NA; clone size: NA; CDR3 protein: CSVAHNEQFF; CDR3 DNA: TGCAGCGTTGCCCACAATGAGCAGTTCTTC